These 19 T cell receptor beta chains originate from one sample sequenced in a study of T cells in Graves' hyperthyroidism and ophthalmopathy. The CDR3 regions of TCR beta were amplified from RNA transcripts. The TCR CDR3 was amplified in a first-round RT-PCR using the HTBI primer set. TCRdb reprocessed the multiplex PCR reads with MiXCR, giving one entry per CDR3 protein. There are over 700,000 distinct CDR3 sequences in the sample; approximately 19% occur only once, and 16% lies in the top ten. The sequenced sample was blood. The receptors here all came from a woman aged 45-65 years with Graves' hyperthyroidism that later progressed to Graves' ophthalmopathy.

This chain links TRBV20-1 with TRBJ1-1; D unresolved. CDR1 is DFQATT and CDR2 is SNEGSKA in the germline V gene (reference sequence). V was cut by 1 base and J by 10 bases, with 13 bases left in between. The CDR3 covers 12 residues. As DNA, the CDR3 is TGCAGTGCTAGAGGGTTGACAACTCGAGCTTTCTTT. As protein: CSARGLTTRAFF.

This clonotype has a count of ten or more. J is TRBJ1-3 and V is TRBV18; D is undetermined. Germline V gene lookup returns CDR1 KGHSH and CDR2 LQKENI. This CDR3 comprises 16 residues. The V end lost 1 base, the J end lost 0 bases, and 10 bases lay between the germline ends. The CDR3 here is CASSPRNSHSGNTIYF. The CDR3 DNA reads TGTGCCAGCTCACCACGGAACAGCCACTCTGGAAACACCATATATTTT.

V gene TRBV24-1 combines with J gene TRBJ2-3; a possible D gene is TRBD1 (6 bases). Trimming stripped 4 bases from V and 1 base from J, with 8 bases between. Germline V gene data show CDR1 as KGHDR and CDR2 as SFDVKD. The CDR3 extends over 14 amino acids. This CDR3 reads CATSETGRTDTQYF. CDR3 DNA: TGTGCCACCAGTGAGACAGGACGCACAGATACGCAGTATTTT.

There are many counts of this clonotype. The chain employs TRBV29-1 and TRBJ1-5, with no clear D. This CDR3 region has 13 residues. Germline CDR1 reads SQVTM; CDR2 reads ANQGSEA. Trimming left V 4 bases short and J 0 bases short, with 7 bases between. The CDR3 DNA is TGCAGCGTTGGGGGAAATAGCAATCAGCCCCAGCATTTT. Its protein is CSVGGNSNQPQHF.

This clonotype showed up many times. J is TRBJ1-5 and V is TRBV7-8, with 9 bases identical to TRBD1. The CDR3 totals 18 residues. V lost 5 bases to trimming and J lost 0 bases; unmatched junction nucleotides: 11. The germline V gene encodes CDR1 SGHVS and CDR2 FQNEAQ. The CDR3 loop is CASSVGDRAVYSNQPQHF. The CDR3 nucleotides are TGTGCCAGCAGCGTGGGGGACAGGGCCGTATATAGCAATCAGCCCCAGCATTTT.

This clonotype was found many times. J is TRBJ1-1 and V is TRBV5-5; no clear D gene. Germline lookup yields CDR1 SGHKS and CDR2 YYEKEE (reference sequence). The CDR3 sequence is 14 residues long. V gave up 1 base and J gave up 4 bases, with 11 bases separating them. The CDR3 DNA follows: TGTGCCAGCAGCTTGACCCGACGAAGCACTGAAGCTTTCTTT. Translating it yields CASSLTRRSTEAFF. The variable domain in full, with the rest retrieved from reference TRBV5-5 and TRBJ1-1, is DAGVTQSPTHLIKTRGQQVTLRCSPISGHKSVSWYQQVLGQGPQFIFQYYEKEERGRGNFPDRFSARQFPNYSSELNVNALLLGDSALYLCASSLTRRSTEAFFGQGTRLTVV.

A few counts support this clonotype. This sequence joins TRBV7-9 and TRBJ2-3, with 7 bases matching TRBD2. Germline V CDR1 and CDR2: SEHNR, FQNEAQ (reference sequence). J gave up 4 bases and V 0 bases, and 7 bases lay outside the gene matches. This CDR3 spans 16 amino acids. CDR3 protein: CASSLASAGVPDTQYF. CDR3 DNA sequence: TGTGCCAGCAGCTTAGCCAGCGCGGGGGTCCCAGATACGCAGTATTTT.

The table lists this clonotype with a few counts. J is TRBJ1-5 and V is TRBV11-2; 7 positions agree with TRBD1. CDR1 and CDR2 (germline): SGHAT, FQNNGV. Trimming took 7 bases from V and 6 from J; bases not matched to a gene: 6. The CDR3 is 13 residues long. This CDR3 is CASNKTGPQPQHF. As DNA, the CDR3 is TGTGCCAGCAACAAGACAGGGCCTCAGCCCCAGCATTTT.

This clonotype occurred many times. This chain joins TRBV4-1 and TRBJ2-5, with D unresolved. V was pared by 0 bases and J by 1 base, with 6 bases between. This CDR3 comprises 14 residues. The V gene's germline CDR1 is MGHRA and CDR2 YSYEKL. CDR3: CASSQEVSQETQYF. DNA of the CDR3: TGCGCCAGCAGCCAAGAGGTGAGCCAAGAGACCCAGTACTTC.

The chain couples TRBV10-2 to TRBJ2-1; no clear D gene. This CDR3 contains 13 residues. V shed 8 bases and J shed 7 bases, with 15 bases lying between them. The germline V gene encodes CDR1 WSHSY and CDR2 SAAADI. The CDR3 nucleotides read TGCGCCAGCGCAAACGCTCGTGGGAATGAGCAGTTCTTC. It is translated as CASANARGNEQFF.

This clonotype was counted only a few times. A read error may account for a junction end that differs from germline. The CDR3 sequence: CASSVEGSGTNVLTF. The CDR3 nucleotides are TGTGCCAGCAGCGTAGAGGGCTCTGGGACCAACGTCCTGACTTTC. The rearrangement joins TRBV9 to TRBJ2-6; no reliable D call. This CDR3 has 15 residues. Germline V gives CDR1 SGDLS, CDR2 YYNGEE.

This clonotype occurred once. The V gene is TRBV19, the J gene TRBJ1-2, with D tentatively TRBD1 (5 bases). Trimming stripped 1 base from V and 8 bases from J, with 17 bases between. Germline V CDR1 and CDR2: LNHDA, SQIVND (reference sequence). This CDR3 contains 15 residues. CDR3 in amino acids: CASSIAQLSGTGYTF. Here the CDR3 DNA reads TGTGCCAGTAGTATAGCCCAATTATCAGGGACCGGCTACACCTTC.

This clonotype was observed many times. This chain connects TRBV18 to TRBJ1-1; D possibly corresponds to TRBD1 (6 bases). Germline V lookup: CDR1 KGHSH, CDR2 LQKENI. Trimming took 6 bases from V and 10 from J, leaving 15 bases between them. CDR3 length: 12 amino acids. CDR3 protein: CASSSNRAAAFF. The CDR3 DNA sequence: TGTGCCAGCTCCTCCAACAGGGCGGCAGCTTTCTTT.

The chain employs TRBV13 and TRBJ2-5, with TRBD2 identical over 7 bases. With 6 bases clipped from V and 4 bases from J, the junction kept 11 bases outside the gene matches. Looked up from germline, CDR1 is PRHDT and CDR2 is FYEKMQ (reference sequence). The CDR3 length is 15 residues. CDR3 sequence (DNA): TGTGCCAGCAGTGATTCGGGGGGTAGCGCAGAGACCCAGTACTTC. This codes for CASSDSGGSAETQYF.

This clonotype has just a few counts. This rearrangement joins TRBV12-3 or TRBV12-4 to TRBJ1-5; unclear D gene. Trimming took off 5 bases at V and 4 bases at J, with 21 bases between the two ends. The CDR3 contains 17 residues. The CDR3, as DNA: TGTGCCAGCAGTCCCCGACGAGGACCCTCGGAGAATCAGCCCCAGCATTTT. Translated, it gives CASSPRRGPSENQPQHF.

Many counts were recorded for this clonotype. This chain joins TRBV20-1 and TRBJ2-7; 9 nucleotides match TRBD1. The CDR3 loop spans 16 amino acids. Germline values: CDR1 DFQATT, CDR2 SNEGSKA (reference sequence). V gave up 0 bases and J gave up 7 bases; unmatched junction bases: 13. CDR3 in amino acids: CSARDTGTGTSKEQYF. CDR3 DNA: TGCAGTGCTAGAGACACCGGGACAGGGACTTCCAAGGAGCAGTACTTC.

There are a few counts of this clonotype. The V call is TRBV2, the J call TRBJ2-2; D may be TRBD1 or TRBD2 (6 bases each). The germline V gene has CDR1 SNHLY and CDR2 FYNNEI. Trimming pared 10 bases from V and 0 bases from J, leaving 18 bases between. This CDR3 has 16 residues. For the CDR3, the DNA is TGTGCCATCACCAGGGGCGGGGCCGCGAACACCGGGGAGCTGTTTTTT. It specifies CAITRGGAANTGELFF.

This chain joins TRBV15 and TRBJ1-2; D call uncertain. The CDR3 runs to 12 residues. The V end was cut by 6 bases, the J end by 0 bases, with 5 bases between. Germline V gene data show CDR1 as LNHNV and CDR2 as YYDKDF (reference sequence). CDR3 bases: TGTGCCACCAGGCTCTCTAACTATGGCTACACCTTC. It translates to CATRLSNYGYTF.

Ten or more counts support this clonotype. The V gene is TRBV2, the J gene TRBJ1-1; D is possibly TRBD1 (5 bases). CDR1 is SNHLY and CDR2 is FYNNEI in the germline V gene. V was trimmed by 6 bases and J by 8 bases, leaving 19 bases between them. The CDR3 has 14 amino acids. The CDR3: CASSEGGAEVEAFF. As DNA, the CDR3 is TGTGCCAGCAGCGAGGGCGGGGCGGAGGTCGAAGCTTTCTTT.